Sequencing of this TCR beta chain was carried out in a study of cytomegalovirus exposure and HLA in healthy donors. Overall study results and limits: The Asian-associated ancestry cluster reportedly had fewer N-insertions than the approximately 630-donor mean in a later analysis.

Remarks on this clone: The antigen remains undetermined.

V was pared by 8 bases and J by 7 bases, with 12 bases of the junction left unmatched. The germline CDR1 and CDR2 sequences are SNHLY and FYNNEI. CDR3 length: 15 amino acids. 13 Jbeta primers and 60 Vbeta primers were used for the PCR. Profiled with immunoSEQ multiplex PCR; TCRdb holds only in-frame clones, not every one. The repertoire holds some 180,000 clones, with around 80% as singletons. This TCR was sampled from a woman aged 25 to 45 in good health and CMV-seropositive. The chain recombines TRBV2 with TRBJ2-7; 12 bases are shared with TRBD1. The sequenced sample consisted of PBMCs. Here the CDR3 reads CASRRMGQGAGEQYF. DNA for the CDR3: TGTGCCAGCCGTCGAATGGGACAGGGGGCTGGGGAGCAGTACTTC.